These T cell receptor beta chains were read from a single sample in a study of cytomegalovirus exposure and HLA in healthy donors. Sequencing used immunoSEQ multiplex PCR; TCRdb keeps in-frame clones, though not all of them. The sample holds around 130,000 clones, under 90% seen once. The source material was PBMCs. The receptors stem from a man younger than 35 in good health and CMV-seronegative. Both conserved end residues are part of each CDR3. Each record gives: D gene, clone size, J gene, V gene, CDR3 DNA, CDR3 protein. D genes are given only for firm matches. Clone size is given for some rows only: seen once, a few or many times, or a class if the clone is expanded.

D gene: .
clone size: .
J gene: TRBJ1-2
V gene: TRBV6-5
CDR3 DNA: TGTGCCAGCAGTGGGCTTTTGGACAGTAACTATGGCTACACCTTC
CDR3 protein: CASSGLLDSNYGYTF

D gene: TRBD1
clone size: .
J gene: TRBJ2-5
V gene: TRBV7-2
CDR3 DNA: TGTGCCAGCAGCTTAGCGGGACAGGGAGGAGAGACCCAGTACTTC
CDR3 protein: CASSLAGQGGETQYF

D gene: .
clone size: .
J gene: TRBJ2-5
V gene: TRBV5-4
CDR3 DNA: TGTGCCAGCAGCTCGGGACTCCTTGGGTCGGGGGAGACCCAGTACTTC
CDR3 protein: CASSSGLLGSGETQYF

D gene: .
clone size: .
J gene: TRBJ1-1
V gene: TRBV5-6
CDR3 DNA: TGTGCCAGCAAATTGGGGGAGGCGAACACTGAAGCTTTCTTT
CDR3 protein: CASKLGEANTEAFF

D gene: .
clone size: .
J gene: TRBJ2-3
V gene: TRBV11-3
CDR3 DNA: TGTGCCAGCAGCTCCCCGGAGGTGGGAGAAAACACAGATACGCAGTATTTT
CDR3 protein: CASSSPEVGENTDTQYF

D gene: TRBD1
clone size: once
J gene: TRBJ1-1
V gene: TRBV14
CDR3 DNA: TGTGCCAGCAGCCAAGCAGACAGGGGGCCCGCAAACACTGAAGCTTTCTTT
CDR3 protein: CASSQADRGPANTEAFF

D gene: .
clone size: .
J gene: TRBJ1-6
V gene: TRBV10-1
CDR3 DNA: TGCGCCAGCAGTGAAGCCCAGAGGTCACCCCTCCACTTT
CDR3 protein: CASSEAQRSPLHF

D gene: .
clone size: .
J gene: TRBJ2-1
V gene: TRBV6-4
CDR3 DNA: TGTGCCAGCAGTGCGGACAGTGCTTCGTATGAGCAGTTCTTC
CDR3 protein: CASSADSASYEQFF

D gene: .
clone size: .
J gene: TRBJ2-7
V gene: TRBV5-1
CDR3 DNA: TGCGCCAGCAGGTCGCCGGGACTTCACTACGAGCAGTACTTC
CDR3 protein: CASRSPGLHYEQYF

D gene: .
clone size: .
J gene: TRBJ2-5
V gene: TRBV27
CDR3 DNA: TGTGCCAGCACAGAAAACAGAAACCAAGAGACCCAGTACTTC
CDR3 protein: CASTENRNQETQYF

D gene: .
clone size: .
J gene: TRBJ1-3
V gene: TRBV7-2
CDR3 DNA: TGTGCCAGCAGCTTAGCGCGAACTAAGGCTGGAAACACCATATATTTT
CDR3 protein: CASSLARTKAGNTIYF

D gene: .
clone size: .
J gene: TRBJ2-7
V gene: TRBV6-5
CDR3 DNA: TGTGCCAGCAGTTACGCATCCCGGGGACTCCCCTACGAGCAGTACTTC
CDR3 protein: CASSYASRGLPYEQYF

D gene: .
clone size: .
J gene: TRBJ1-6
V gene: TRBV5-1
CDR3 DNA: TGCGCCAGCAAACAAGGAGATTCACCCCTCCACTTT
CDR3 protein: CASKQGDSPLHF

D gene: .
clone size: .
J gene: TRBJ1-1
V gene: TRBV6-5
CDR3 DNA: TGTGCCAGCAGTTCTCGCCAGGGGCTCACTGAAGCTTTCTTT
CDR3 protein: CASSSRQGLTEAFF

D gene: .
clone size: .
J gene: TRBJ1-2
V gene: TRBV5-4
CDR3 DNA: TGTGCCAGCAGCTTGTTCGGACAGTATGGCTACACCTTC
CDR3 protein: CASSLFGQYGYTF

D gene: .
clone size: .
J gene: TRBJ2-6
V gene: TRBV15
CDR3 DNA: TGTGCCACCAGCCCTAGAACAGGGAACTCTGGGGCCAACGTCCTGACTTTC
CDR3 protein: CATSPRTGNSGANVLTF

D gene: .
clone size: .
J gene: TRBJ2-7
V gene: TRBV10-1
CDR3 DNA: TGCGCCAGCAGTGAACCGGGACAATACTACGAGCAGTACTTC
CDR3 protein: CASSEPGQYYEQYF

D gene: TRBD1
clone size: .
J gene: TRBJ1-5
V gene: TRBV25-1
CDR3 DNA: TGTGCCAGCAGGCAGACAGGGCGCAATCAGCCCCAGCATTTT
CDR3 protein: CASRQTGRNQPQHF

D gene: .
clone size: .
J gene: TRBJ1-6
V gene: TRBV4-1
CDR3 DNA: TGCGCCAGCAGTCGACAGGATTCACCCCTCCACTTT
CDR3 protein: CASSRQDSPLHF

D gene: TRBD1
clone size: .
J gene: TRBJ2-3
V gene: TRBV6-4
CDR3 DNA: TGTGCCAGCAGTGTCGCCGGGACAGGGGGCACAGATACGCAGTATTTT
CDR3 protein: CASSVAGTGGTDTQYF

D gene: TRBD1
clone size: once
J gene: TRBJ1-3
V gene: TRBV4-1
CDR3 DNA: TGCGCCAGCAGCCAAGTTTCTCACAGGGGAAAGTTTAGTGGAAACACCATATATTTT
CDR3 protein: CASSQVSHRGKFSGNTIYF

D gene: .
clone size: .
J gene: TRBJ1-3
V gene: TRBV6-9
CDR3 DNA: TGTGCCAGCAGTTATCGCAGGGCTGGAAACACCATATATTTT
CDR3 protein: CASSYRRAGNTIYF

D gene: TRBD1
clone size: .
J gene: TRBJ2-3
V gene: TRBV10-1
CDR3 DNA: TGCGCCAGCAGTCTGAGGGGGCGAACCACAGATACGCAGTATTTT
CDR3 protein: CASSLRGRTTDTQYF

D gene: .
clone size: .
J gene: TRBJ1-5
V gene: TRBV2
CDR3 DNA: TGTGCCAGCACAAGCAGAGCGGGGAATCAGCCCCAGCATTTT
CDR3 protein: CASTSRAGNQPQHF

D gene: .
clone size: .
J gene: TRBJ2-3
V gene: TRBV6-5
CDR3 DNA: TGTGCCAGCAGTGGAGACAGGAAGTATTTT
CDR3 protein: CASSGDRKYF

D gene: TRBD1
clone size: .
J gene: TRBJ2-2
V gene: TRBV4-2
CDR3 DNA: TGTGCCAGCAGCCAACGACAGGGGGCGTTGACCGGGGAGCTGTTTTTT
CDR3 protein: CASSQRQGALTGELFF

D gene: .
clone size: .
J gene: TRBJ1-4
V gene: TRBV19
CDR3 DNA: TGTGCCAGTAGCCTAGGACAAAGAAATGAAAAACTGTTTTTT
CDR3 protein: CASSLGQRNEKLFF

D gene: TRBD2
clone size: once
J gene: TRBJ2-5
V gene: TRBV5-1
CDR3 DNA: TGCGCCAGCGGACTAGCGGGGCTTCAACAAGAGACCCAGTACTTC
CDR3 protein: CASGLAGLQQETQYF

D gene: .
clone size: .
J gene: TRBJ1-1
V gene: TRBV5-4
CDR3 DNA: TGTGCCAGCAGCCAGGAAGACGGATCCCTAATGAGGAACACTGAAGCTTTCTTT
CDR3 protein: CASSQEDGSLMRNTEAFF

D gene: .
clone size: .
J gene: TRBJ2-3
V gene: TRBV12-2
CDR3 DNA: TGTGCAAGTCGCTTAGTTCCTAGCGGGGACTTTAGCACAGATACGCAGTATTTT
CDR3 protein: CASRLVPSGDFSTDTQYF

D gene: TRBD2
clone size: few
J gene: TRBJ2-1
V gene: TRBV27
CDR3 DNA: TGTGCCAGCAGCGCCACTCGGGGGGTGGGGTTCTTC
CDR3 protein: CASSATRGVGFF

D gene: .
clone size: .
J gene: TRBJ2-1
V gene: TRBV19
CDR3 DNA: TGTGCCAGTAGTTTACAGGGTGGACTTGTGCAGTTCTTC
CDR3 protein: CASSLQGGLVQFF

D gene: .
clone size: .
J gene: TRBJ2-3
V gene: TRBV5-1
CDR3 DNA: TGCGCCAGCAGCTTGAAAGGCGGGGACCGGACAGGTTTGACAGATACGCAGTATTTT
CDR3 protein: CASSLKGGDRTGLTDTQYF

D gene: TRBD1
clone size: few
J gene: TRBJ1-1
V gene: TRBV10-1
CDR3 DNA: TGCGCCAGCAGTGGGGGACAGGGATTCGCGGAAGCTTTCTTT
CDR3 protein: CASSGGQGFAEAFF

D gene: .
clone size: .
J gene: TRBJ2-2
V gene: TRBV9
CDR3 DNA: TGTGCCAGCAGCGTAGATAATCGCGGGGCCACCGGGGAGCTGTTTTTT
CDR3 protein: CASSVDNRGATGELFF

D gene: .
clone size: few
J gene: TRBJ1-1
V gene: TRBV15
CDR3 DNA: TGTGCCGCCAGCAGAGATAGTAGCACGGCTCGCGGGGGGGCTTTCTTT
CDR3 protein: CAASRDSSTARGGAFF

D gene: .
clone size: .
J gene: TRBJ1-1
V gene: TRBV5-4
CDR3 DNA: TGTGCCAGCAGCTTGGAACGGGCGGGTAACACTGAAGCTTTCTTT
CDR3 protein: CASSLERAGNTEAFF

D gene: TRBD2
clone size: .
J gene: TRBJ2-3
V gene: TRBV30
CDR3 DNA: TGTGCCTGGAGCCGCCAGGTTAGCGGGGGCACAGATACGCAGTATTTT
CDR3 protein: CAWSRQVSGGTDTQYF

D gene: .
clone size: .
J gene: TRBJ1-1
V gene: TRBV5-1
CDR3 DNA: TGCGCCAGCAGCTTGGGGGGGGGAGACACTGAAGCTTTCTTT
CDR3 protein: CASSLGGGDTEAFF

D gene: TRBD1
clone size: .
J gene: TRBJ2-2
V gene: TRBV6-5
CDR3 DNA: TGTGCCAGCAGTTACTCGACAGGGAGCACCGGGGAGCTGTTTTTT
CDR3 protein: CASSYSTGSTGELFF

D gene: TRBD2
clone size: .
J gene: TRBJ2-5
V gene: TRBV5-1
CDR3 DNA: TGCGCCAGCAGCTTGGCCGGGACTAGCGGGGGGCCGGGGTACCAAGAGACCCAGTACTTC
CDR3 protein: CASSLAGTSGGPGYQETQYF

D gene: .
clone size: .
J gene: TRBJ2-1
V gene: TRBV6-6
CDR3 DNA: TGTGCCAGCAGCCAGAGGGGGGGAGAGTACAATGAGCAGTTCTTC
CDR3 protein: CASSQRGGEYNEQFF

D gene: .
clone size: .
J gene: TRBJ2-5
V gene: TRBV11-2
CDR3 DNA: TGTGCCAGCAGCGGGGGGAGAGAGACCCAGTACTTC
CDR3 protein: CASSGGRETQYF

D gene: .
clone size: .
J gene: TRBJ1-2
V gene: TRBV28
CDR3 DNA: TGTGCCAGCAGTTTATCGAGGTTATATATAGGGGGTGGCTACACCTTC
CDR3 protein: CASSLSRLYIGGGYTF